Detailed here is one T cell receptor (beta chain). The target antigen is unknown. This specimen belongs to a study of CD8+ T cells in alopecia areata. The study's findings and limits: As there was one nonresponder, how baseline CD8+ expansion relates to response remains uncertain. In scalp and blood, many expanded lesional clones persisted during tofacitinib. Clonality in lesional scalp, especially alopecia totalis/universalis, exceeded that of normal scalp. Sequencing of scalp samples also captures resident alphabeta T cells of normal skin.

The CDR3 sequence is 11 residues long. Trimming took 6 bases from V and 5 from J, leaving 11 bases between them. Germline CDR1 and CDR2: SQVTM and ANQGSEA. Extracted from the samples, RNA was reverse transcribed into cDNA to serve as the sequencing template. The method was immunoSEQ multiplex PCR; TCRdb's version includes in-frame clones alone and lacks a portion of them. The table records about 200,000 clones, 45% to 75% of them present only once. As to treatment: oral pan-JAK inhibitor, 5-10 mg twice daily. This chain uses TRBV29-1 with TRBJ2-7; a possible D gene is TRBD1 (6 bases). The input for sequencing was CD4+ T cells sorted from blood, taken at week 4, from a patient treated with tofacitinib. This sequence was found in a human donor with alopecia areata. CDR3: CSVEQGDEQYF. CDR3 nucleotides: TGCAGCGTCGAACAGGGAGACGAGCAGTACTTC.